A selection of T cell receptor beta chains follows, all from one sample in a study of Ad26.COV2.S vaccination and SARS-CoV-2 variants. Profiled with immunoSEQ multiplex PCR; TCRdb holds only in-frame clones, not every one. Among 250,000 to 300,000 clones listed, approximately 87% were seen once. The input for sequencing was peripheral blood, taken in a trial of Ad26.COV2.S vaccine versus placebo. These receptors came from a person aged 18 to 59 who received the Ad26.COV2.S COVID-19 vaccine or a placebo. CDR3s include the opening cysteine and the closing phenylalanine or tryptophan. The D gene is left open where the match is weak. The size of a clone is reported for some rows only, either as once, few or many, or as a class for expanded clones.

d_gene	v_gene	abundance	j_gene	CDR3nt	CDR3aa
TRBD1	TRBV6-5	NA	TRBJ2-7	TGTGCCAGCAGTCCCTTTAGGGGGCACTACGAGCAGTACTTC	CASSPFRGHYEQYF
NA	TRBV6-5	once	TRBJ2-1	TGTGCCAGCAGCCCCGGGGGAGGCCGGGGCGATGAGCAGTTCTTC	CASSPGGGRGDEQFF
NA	TRBV12-5	NA	TRBJ1-2	TGTGCTAGTGGTGACAGGAGTAACTATGGCTACACCTTC	CASGDRSNYGYTF
NA	TRBV10-3	NA	TRBJ2-7	TGTGCCATCAGTGAGTCGACTACTAGGGGCGCGCAGTACTTC	CAISESTTRGAQYF
NA	TRBV10-3	NA	TRBJ1-1	TGTGCCATCAGTGAGTCGCTGGGGCTGGGGACTGAAGCTTTCTTT	CAISESLGLGTEAFF
TRBD1	TRBV5-1	NA	TRBJ2-6	TGCGCCAGCAGCAAGGACAGGGGGGGACTTTTTATGGCCAACGTCCTGACTTTC	CASSKDRGGLFMANVLTF
TRBD2	TRBV4-2	NA	TRBJ2-5	TGTGCCAGCAGCCCCGAGGGGCGGGGGGGCCGGGAGACCCAGTACTTC	CASSPEGRGGRETQYF
NA	TRBV5-4	few	TRBJ1-3	TGTGCCAGCAGCTTGGCTGGGATCACCTCTGGAAACACCATATATTTT	CASSLAGITSGNTIYF
NA	TRBV6-5	NA	TRBJ1-4	TGTGCCAGCAGGAAACAGGGTAGTGAAAAACTGTTTTTT	CASRKQGSEKLFF
NA	TRBV28	NA	TRBJ2-1	TGTGCCAGCAGTTACCCAGGCGGGGCGGACTACAATGAGCAGTTCTTC	CASSYPGGADYNEQFF
NA	TRBV19	NA	TRBJ1-6	TGTGCCTCGGGACATTCAAATTCACCCCTCCACTTT	CASGHSNSPLHF
TRBD2	TRBV10-3	NA	TRBJ2-2	TGTGCCATCAGACGGGGGGGCACCGGGGAGCTGTTTTTT	CAIRRGGTGELFF
NA	TRBV27	NA	TRBJ1-1	TGTGCCAGCAGTTTATCAACGGTGAGGGGACACTCCGACGCGTTGAACACTGAAGCTTTCTTT	CASSLSTVRGHSDALNTEAFF
NA	TRBV13	NA	TRBJ1-2	TGTGCCAGCAGCTACGGGGACACCCGCTATGGCTACACCTTC	CASSYGDTRYGYTF
NA	TRBV4-1	few	TRBJ1-2	TGCGCCAGCAGCCAAGGCGCCGGCCCTAACTATGGCTACACCTTC	CASSQGAGPNYGYTF
NA	TRBV7-9	NA	TRBJ2-1	TGTGCCAGCAGCCGACAGACTAGGGGCTACAATGAGCAGTTCTTC	CASSRQTRGYNEQFF
NA	TRBV9	NA	TRBJ1-1	TGTGCCAGCAGCGTAGGAGTGGGGGCCCGTAACACTGAAGCTTTCTTT	CASSVGVGARNTEAFF
NA	TRBV7-2	NA	TRBJ2-3	TGTGCCAGCAGCTTAAAGGCGGGGAACACAGATACGCAGTATTTT	CASSLKAGNTDTQYF
NA	TRBV11-2	NA	TRBJ2-7	TGTGCCAGCAGCTCTGAGAGGGCCTCCTACGAGCAGTACTTC	CASSSERASYEQYF
TRBD2	TRBV7-2	NA	TRBJ2-1	TGTGCCAGCAGCTTAGTGCTAGCGGGGAATGAGCAGTTCTTC	CASSLVLAGNEQFF
TRBD2	TRBV9	NA	TRBJ2-3	TGTGCCAGCAGCGTAGGGGTTAGCGGGGGCACAGATACGCAGTATTTT	CASSVGVSGGTDTQYF
NA	TRBV9	NA	TRBJ2-1	TGTGCCAGCAGCGTAGTGGGTCTGGATTACAATGAGCAGTTCTTC	CASSVVGLDYNEQFF
NA	TRBV7-2	few	TRBJ1-2	TGTGCCAGCAGCTTAGAAAGGAGTGGCTACACCTTC	CASSLERSGYTF
TRBD1	TRBV5-1	NA	TRBJ1-2	TGCGCCAGCAGCTTGGGACAGGGCCACGGTGGCTACACCTTC	CASSLGQGHGGYTF
NA	TRBV6-1	few	TRBJ1-6	TGTGCCAGCAGTGAAGTGCCTAATAATTCACCCCTCCACTTT	CASSEVPNNSPLHF
NA	TRBV19	once	TRBJ1-1	TGTGCCAGTAGTATGAGCCGCGACACTGAAGCTTTCTTT	CASSMSRDTEAFF
NA	TRBV6-6	NA	TRBJ1-2	TGTGCCAGCAGTCTAAGGGACGGCGCCAAGGGCTACACCTTC	CASSLRDGAKGYTF
NA	TRBV6-5	NA	TRBJ2-1	TGTGCCAGCGGGAACCGGGACATATTCTACAATGAGCAGTTCTTC	CASGNRDIFYNEQFF
NA	TRBV27	NA	TRBJ2-1	TGTGCCAGCAGAGTGGGACCATACAATGAGCAGTTCTTC	CASRVGPYNEQFF
NA	TRBV27	NA	TRBJ2-7	TGTGCCAGCAGTTTGAGCAGGGTGAGCTCCTACGAGCAGTACTTC	CASSLSRVSSYEQYF
TRBD1	TRBV6-2/TRBV6-3	NA	TRBJ1-2	TGTGCCAGCAGTTACCAAGACAGGGGTTATGGCTACACCTTC	CASSYQDRGYGYTF
NA	TRBV28	NA	TRBJ2-1	TGTGCCAGCAGTCCCCCCACGCGGAGGGGTGAGCAGTTCTTC	CASSPPTRRGEQFF
TRBD1	TRBV19	few	TRBJ1-2	TGTGCCAGTAGGATCTCGGCAGGGGGGACCAGGGGCTATGGCTACACCTTC	CASRISAGGTRGYGYTF
TRBD1	TRBV12-3/TRBV12-4	NA	TRBJ2-5	TGTGCCAGCAGCTCGACAGGGGAAGAGACCCAGTACTTC	CASSSTGEETQYF
NA	TRBV4-3	NA	TRBJ2-3	TGCGCCAGCAGCCTCGACAGGCCAGATACGCAGTATTTT	CASSLDRPDTQYF
NA	TRBV12-3/TRBV12-4	NA	TRBJ1-2	TGTGCCAGCAGACAGGGTGGCTATGGCTACACCTTC	CASRQGGYGYTF
TRBD1	TRBV4-1	NA	TRBJ1-1	TGCGCCAGCACCCCGGGGACAGGGTCTTTTGAAGCTTTCTTT	CASTPGTGSFEAFF
TRBD2	TRBV5-1	NA	TRBJ2-2	TGCGCCAGCTCTAGCGGGAATTCGAACACCGGGGAGCTGTTTTTT	CASSSGNSNTGELFF
TRBD1	TRBV3-1/TRBV3-2	NA	TRBJ1-2	TGTGCCAGCAGCCTATGGGGACAGGGCAGGGACTATGGCTACACCTTC	CASSLWGQGRDYGYTF
NA	TRBV5-1	NA	TRBJ2-3	TGCGCCAGCAAACCCGGGAGCCCCGGGACAGATACGCAGTATTTT	CASKPGSPGTDTQYF
NA	TRBV11-2	once	TRBJ2-1	TGTGCCAGCAGCCCCCGTTATGAGCAGTTCTTC	CASSPRYEQFF
NA	TRBV27	NA	TRBJ2-7	TGTGCCAGCAGTTTAACCCCCGGTCACGGACCGTACGAGCAGTACTTC	CASSLTPGHGPYEQYF
TRBD1	TRBV2	NA	TRBJ1-2	TGTGCCAGCAGTGAAGAGGGGGCTTATGGCTACACCTTC	CASSEEGAYGYTF
NA	TRBV2	NA	TRBJ2-1	TGTGCCAGCAGTGAACTCTTAGCGGTCTCCTACAATGAGCAGTTCTTC	CASSELLAVSYNEQFF
NA	TRBV5-1	once	TRBJ2-5	TGCGCCAGCAGTGAGGAACAGACCCAGTACTTC	CASSEEQTQYF
NA	TRBV6-6	NA	TRBJ2-7	TGTGCCAGCAGTTACTTCTCAGGGTCCTACGAGCAGTACTTC	CASSYFSGSYEQYF
NA	TRBV14	NA	TRBJ1-2	TGTGCCAGCAGCCAAGTCGGAACTCCTGGCTATGGCTACACCTTC	CASSQVGTPGYGYTF
TRBD2	TRBV29-1	NA	TRBJ2-1	TGCAGCGGGGCTAGCGGGGGGGAGGTTGAGCAGTTCTTC	CSGASGGEVEQFF
TRBD1	TRBV30	NA	TRBJ1-3	TGTGCCTGGAGGGCCGAGGGGGCTGGTGGAAACACCATATATTTT	CAWRAEGAGGNTIYF
TRBD1	TRBV24-1	few	TRBJ2-5	TGTGCCACCAGTGCGGGACAGGGGATAGAGGAGACCCAGTACTTC	CATSAGQGIEETQYF
NA	TRBV5-1	NA	TRBJ2-1	TGCGCCAGCAGCTTGGCGATAGGAAACTACAATGAGCAGTTCTTC	CASSLAIGNYNEQFF
TRBD2	TRBV5-4	NA	TRBJ2-7	TGTGCCAGCAGCTTGGATATGAAAGCGGGGGGCGCCTACGAGCAGTACTTC	CASSLDMKAGGAYEQYF
NA	TRBV3-1/TRBV3-2	NA	TRBJ2-7	TGTGCCAGCAGCCAAGATGTGCAGGGTACCTACGAGCAGTACTTC	CASSQDVQGTYEQYF
TRBD1	TRBV4-1	NA	TRBJ2-7	TGCGCCAGCAGCCAAGGACCGGACAGGGGGCTCTACGAGCAGTACTTC	CASSQGPDRGLYEQYF
TRBD1	TRBV30	NA	TRBJ2-7	TGTGCCTGGAGTGTTGGACAGGGGGTCTACGAGCAGTACTTC	CAWSVGQGVYEQYF
TRBD2	TRBV6-4	NA	TRBJ2-1	TGTGCCAGCAGTGAATCGGGACTAGCGGTCAATGAGCAGTTCTTC	CASSESGLAVNEQFF
NA	TRBV5-6	NA	TRBJ1-4	TGTGCCAGCAGCTCGCAGGGTTGGGAAAAACTGTTTTTT	CASSSQGWEKLFF
NA	TRBV3-1/TRBV3-2	NA	TRBJ2-3	TGTGCCAGCAGCCTCTGGGGGGACTGGCTTCCAGATACGCAGTATTTT	CASSLWGDWLPDTQYF
TRBD2	TRBV12-3/TRBV12-4	NA	TRBJ2-7	TGTGCCAGCAGTTCCACTAGCGTCGAGCAGTACTTC	CASSSTSVEQYF